This T cell receptor beta chain was identified in a study of blood T cell repertoires in COVID-19. The germline gives CDR1 SGHTA, CDR2 FQGTGA. Trimming cost V 5 bases and J 4 bases; bases outside gene matches: 5. The CDR3 sequence is 14 residues long. Some clones are missing from TCRdb's copy, which holds only in-frame ones; the method was immunoSEQ multiplex PCR. The data hold about 160,000 clones, with 60% to 85% observed a single time. The chain joins TRBV7-3 to TRBJ2-5, with 9 bases identical to TRBD1. The sample comprised peripheral blood. The source is a man aged 55 to 70 with acute or convalescent COVID-19. CDR3 sequence: CASSRTGDTETQYF. In DNA, the CDR3 is TGTGCCAGCAGCCGGACAGGGGACACAGAGACCCAGTACTTC.